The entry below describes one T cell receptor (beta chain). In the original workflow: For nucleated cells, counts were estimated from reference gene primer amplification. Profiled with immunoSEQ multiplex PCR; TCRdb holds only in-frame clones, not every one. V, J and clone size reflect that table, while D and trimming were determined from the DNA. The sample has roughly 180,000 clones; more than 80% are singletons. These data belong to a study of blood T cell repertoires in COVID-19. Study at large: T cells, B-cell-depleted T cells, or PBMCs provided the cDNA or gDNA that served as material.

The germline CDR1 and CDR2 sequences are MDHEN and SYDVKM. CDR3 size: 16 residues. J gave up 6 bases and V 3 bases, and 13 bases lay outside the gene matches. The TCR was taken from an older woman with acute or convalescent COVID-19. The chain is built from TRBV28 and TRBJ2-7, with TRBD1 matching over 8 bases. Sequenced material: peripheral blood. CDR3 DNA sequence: TGTGCCAGCAGTTTCTCTATGAGGACAGGGATCCTCGAGCAGTACTTC. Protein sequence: CASSFSMRTGILEQYF. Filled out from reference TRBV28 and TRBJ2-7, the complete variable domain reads DVKVTQSSRYLVKRTGEKVFLECVQDMDHENMFWYRQDPGLGLRLIYFSYDVKMKEKGDIPEGYSVSREKKERFSLILESASTNQTSMYLCASSFSMRTGILEQYFGPGTRLTVT.